A selection of T cell receptor beta chains follows, all from one sample in a study of T cells in localized non-small cell lung cancer. The method was immunoSEQ multiplex PCR; TCRdb's version includes in-frame clones alone and lacks a portion of them. This sample has under 30,000 clones, with 80% to 90% found just once. Specimen: peripheral blood, collected before any cancer treatment. These receptors came from a woman aged 40-70 years with stage I lung adenocarcinoma. The CDR3 runs from the conserved cysteine through the conserved F or W. A D gene is named only where the DNA matches it firmly. Clone size is not always given. Where it is, it says once, few, many or a class for expanded clones.

V gene: TRBV29-1; J gene: TRBJ1-1; D gene: TRBD1; clone size: .; CDR3 length: 15; CDR3 DNA: TGCAGCGTTGAATTATATGGGACAGGGACAGCTGAAGCTTTCTTT; CDR3 protein: CSVELYGTGTAEAFF
V gene: TRBV29-1; J gene: TRBJ2-1; D gene: .; clone size: .; CDR3 length: 15; CDR3 DNA: TGCAGCGCTGACAGGCGAGCAGGGCGGTACAATGAGCAGTTCTTC; CDR3 protein: CSADRRAGRYNEQFF
V gene: TRBV6-5; J gene: TRBJ1-2; D gene: TRBD1; clone size: .; CDR3 length: 13; CDR3 DNA: TGTGCCAGCAGTTACGAGACAGGGAGGACCTACACCTTC; CDR3 protein: CASSYETGRTYTF
V gene: TRBV10-1; J gene: TRBJ2-1; D gene: .; clone size: once; CDR3 length: 14; CDR3 DNA: TGCCCTAAGAAGGGGGGAGTCACCTACAATGAGCAGTTCTTC; CDR3 protein: CPKKGGVTYNEQFF
V gene: TRBV30; J gene: TRBJ1-5; D gene: .; clone size: .; CDR3 length: 19; CDR3 DNA: TGTGCCTGGAGTGTACAAAGAACAGTCGGGATAGGAAGCAATCAGCCCCAGCATTTT; CDR3 protein: CAWSVQRTVGIGSNQPQHF
V gene: TRBV19; J gene: TRBJ1-5; D gene: .; clone size: .; CDR3 length: 17; CDR3 DNA: TGTGCCAGTAGTATCCCCCCAGGGACCTATAGCAATCAGCCCCAGCATTTT; CDR3 protein: CASSIPPGTYSNQPQHF
V gene: TRBV6-5; J gene: TRBJ2-7; D gene: TRBD1; clone size: once; CDR3 length: 15; CDR3 DNA: TGTGCCAGCTCTCGGGACAGGCCTCCCCTTTACGAGCAGTACTTC; CDR3 protein: CASSRDRPPLYEQYF
V gene: TRBV12-5; J gene: TRBJ2-1; D gene: .; clone size: .; CDR3 length: 13; CDR3 DNA: TGTGCTAGTGGTTTCGCCACTCGAAATGAGCAGTTCTTC; CDR3 protein: CASGFATRNEQFF
V gene: TRBV28; J gene: TRBJ2-3; D gene: .; clone size: .; CDR3 length: 14; CDR3 DNA: TGTGCCAGCAACTCAGGGAGTCACACAGATACGCAGTATTTT; CDR3 protein: CASNSGSHTDTQYF
V gene: TRBV6-1; J gene: TRBJ1-3; D gene: .; clone size: .; CDR3 length: 15; CDR3 DNA: TGTGCCAGCAGTGGGGACCGCAGCTCTGGAAACACCATATATTTT; CDR3 protein: CASSGDRSSGNTIYF
V gene: TRBV13; J gene: TRBJ2-5; D gene: TRBD2; clone size: once; CDR3 length: 17; CDR3 DNA: TGTGCCAGCAGCTTACTAGGGGCTAGCGGGGGGCGCGAGACCCAGTACTTC; CDR3 protein: CASSLLGASGGRETQYF
V gene: TRBV2; J gene: TRBJ2-2; D gene: TRBD1; clone size: .; CDR3 length: 15; CDR3 DNA: TGTGCCAGCAGTTTGGACAGGGCGGCCACCGGGGAGCTGTTTTTT; CDR3 protein: CASSLDRAATGELFF
V gene: TRBV11-2; J gene: TRBJ2-2; D gene: .; clone size: .; CDR3 length: 14; CDR3 DNA: TGTGCCAGCAGCCGTCAGGGATATGGCGGGGAGCTGTTTTTT; CDR3 protein: CASSRQGYGGELFF
V gene: TRBV2; J gene: TRBJ1-2; D gene: TRBD1; clone size: .; CDR3 length: 17; CDR3 DNA: TGTGCCAGCAGGATAGACAGGGGCATCGATGCATTCTATGGCTACACCTTC; CDR3 protein: CASRIDRGIDAFYGYTF
V gene: TRBV6-5; J gene: TRBJ2-7; D gene: .; clone size: once; CDR3 length: 12; CDR3 DNA: TGTGCCAGCAGTGAAGTGGGTGGAATGCAGTACTTC; CDR3 protein: CASSEVGGMQYF
V gene: TRBV19; J gene: TRBJ2-7; D gene: TRBD2; clone size: .; CDR3 length: 13; CDR3 DNA: TGTGCCAGTGCCGCGGGGGGGAACTACGAGCAGTACTTC; CDR3 protein: CASAAGGNYEQYF
V gene: TRBV7-9; J gene: TRBJ2-7; D gene: .; clone size: few; CDR3 length: 17; CDR3 DNA: TGTGCCAGCAGCTTAGGGGTAGGGGCTTTTGGTTCCTACGAGCAGTACTTC; CDR3 protein: CASSLGVGAFGSYEQYF
V gene: TRBV7-9; J gene: TRBJ1-6; D gene: TRBD1; clone size: .; CDR3 length: 15; CDR3 DNA: TGTGCCAGCAGCTTAAACAGGGGACTAAATTCACCCCTCCACTTT; CDR3 protein: CASSLNRGLNSPLHF
V gene: TRBV27; J gene: TRBJ2-3; D gene: TRBD2; clone size: once; CDR3 length: 16; CDR3 DNA: TGTGCCAGCAGTTTAGGGGCGGGGGGTCGCACAGATACGCAGTATTTT; CDR3 protein: CASSLGAGGRTDTQYF
V gene: TRBV5-5; J gene: TRBJ1-4; D gene: .; clone size: .; CDR3 length: 15; CDR3 DNA: TGTGCCAGCAGCTTGGTTTACTCAACTAATGAAAAACTGTTTTTT; CDR3 protein: CASSLVYSTNEKLFF
V gene: TRBV5-6; J gene: TRBJ1-1; D gene: .; clone size: .; CDR3 length: 14; CDR3 DNA: TGTGCCAGCAGCGTGACCGGTATGAACACTGAAGCTTTCTTT; CDR3 protein: CASSVTGMNTEAFF
V gene: TRBV18; J gene: TRBJ2-7; D gene: TRBD1; clone size: once; CDR3 length: 14; CDR3 DNA: TGTGCCAGCTCACCGAACAGGGGGCTATACGAGCAGTACTTC; CDR3 protein: CASSPNRGLYEQYF
V gene: TRBV19; J gene: TRBJ2-7; D gene: TRBD2; clone size: .; CDR3 length: 13; CDR3 DNA: TGTGCCAGTAATCCAGCGGGGGGGCCAGAGCAGTACTTC; CDR3 protein: CASNPAGGPEQYF
V gene: TRBV7-8; J gene: TRBJ2-7; D gene: .; clone size: .; CDR3 length: 13; CDR3 DNA: TGTGCCAGCAGCTTATACCAGGGATACGAGCAGTACTTC; CDR3 protein: CASSLYQGYEQYF
V gene: TRBV6-5; J gene: TRBJ2-7; D gene: .; clone size: .; CDR3 length: 15; CDR3 DNA: TGTGCCAGCAGTTACGGCGCCGAGGAGACCCACGAGCAGTACTTC; CDR3 protein: CASSYGAEETHEQYF
V gene: TRBV4-3; J gene: TRBJ2-7; D gene: .; clone size: .; CDR3 length: 14; CDR3 DNA: TGCGCCAGCAGCCAAGAACCCTCTAGAACCGAGCAGTACTTC; CDR3 protein: CASSQEPSRTEQYF
V gene: TRBV20-1; J gene: TRBJ2-2; D gene: .; clone size: .; CDR3 length: 11; CDR3 DNA: TGCAGTGCTAGCCTTTACGGGGAGCTGTTTTTT; CDR3 protein: CSASLYGELFF
V gene: TRBV18; J gene: TRBJ1-4; D gene: .; clone size: .; CDR3 length: 14; CDR3 DNA: TGTGCCAGCTCACTTTCGGAGCATAATGAAAAACTGTTTTTT; CDR3 protein: CASSLSEHNEKLFF
V gene: TRBV5-1; J gene: TRBJ1-6; D gene: .; clone size: .; CDR3 length: 16; CDR3 DNA: TGCGCCAGCAGCTTGGTGCGGAGCTCCTATAATTCACCCCTCCACTTT; CDR3 protein: CASSLVRSSYNSPLHF
V gene: TRBV6-1; J gene: TRBJ2-7; D gene: .; clone size: .; CDR3 length: 14; CDR3 DNA: TGTGCCAGCGCGCGTCGGGAGACCTCCTACGAGCAGTACTTC; CDR3 protein: CASARRETSYEQYF
V gene: TRBV19; J gene: TRBJ1-5; D gene: .; clone size: few; CDR3 length: 15; CDR3 DNA: TGTGCCAGTAGTATTGGTTGGACGCGCGGTCAGCCCCAGCATTTT; CDR3 protein: CASSIGWTRGQPQHF
V gene: TRBV5-5; J gene: TRBJ1-4; D gene: TRBD1; clone size: .; CDR3 length: 14; CDR3 DNA: TGTGCCAGCAGCGTGACAGGGGGCGGCGAAAAACTGTTTTTT; CDR3 protein: CASSVTGGGEKLFF
V gene: TRBV18; J gene: TRBJ2-3; D gene: TRBD1; clone size: .; CDR3 length: 15; CDR3 DNA: TGTGCCAGCTCACCCCTGACAGGGCCTCGGGATACGCAGTATTTT; CDR3 protein: CASSPLTGPRDTQYF
V gene: TRBV4-3; J gene: TRBJ2-5; D gene: .; clone size: .; CDR3 length: 16; CDR3 DNA: TGCGCCAGCAGCCAACACCGGGACACCGACCAAGAGACCCAGTACTTC; CDR3 protein: CASSQHRDTDQETQYF